This T cell receptor beta chain emerged from a study of blood T cell repertoires in COVID-19. Background on the study: Collection of acute and convalescent COVID-19 samples took place in the United States, Italy and Spain. PBMCs, B-cell-depleted T cells, or T cells provided the cDNA or gDNA that made up the material.

Germline loops: CDR1 SGHDT, CDR2 YYEEEE. Between the trimmed V and J ends, which lost 3 bases and 6 bases, there was a span of 15 bases. CDR3 length: 14 residues. The authors' processing: Reference gene primers were amplified, and this amplification served to estimate nucleated cell counts. The repertoire was sequenced with immunoSEQ multiplex PCR; TCRdb's copy has only in-frame clones and lacks some. The V and J calls and clone size come from that table; D and trimming were worked out from the DNA. The sample contains about 80,000 clones, approximately 90% of which appear only once. The rearrangement links TRBV5-6 to TRBJ1-2, with D perhaps TRBD1 (6 bases). Sequencing used peripheral blood. This clonotype was obtained from a woman older than 75 with active or convalescent COVID-19. DNA for the CDR3: TGTGCCAGCAGCTCCCCCGGGACAACGGATGGCTACACCTTC. Translation: CASSSPGTTDGYTF.